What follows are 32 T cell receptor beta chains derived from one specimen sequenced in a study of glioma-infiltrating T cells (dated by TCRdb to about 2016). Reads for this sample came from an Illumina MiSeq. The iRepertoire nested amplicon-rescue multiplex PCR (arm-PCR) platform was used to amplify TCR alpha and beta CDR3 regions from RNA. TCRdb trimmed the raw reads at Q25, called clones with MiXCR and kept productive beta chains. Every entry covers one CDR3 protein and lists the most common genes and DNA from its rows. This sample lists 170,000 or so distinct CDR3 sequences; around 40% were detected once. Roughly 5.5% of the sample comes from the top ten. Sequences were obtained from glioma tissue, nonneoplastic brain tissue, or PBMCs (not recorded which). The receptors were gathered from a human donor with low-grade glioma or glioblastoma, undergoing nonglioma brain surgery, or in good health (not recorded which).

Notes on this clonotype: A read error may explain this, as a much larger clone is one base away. The CDR3 DNA follows: TGTGCCAGCCCACTAGCCCAAGAGACCCAGTACTTC. Amino acid sequence: CASPLAQETQYF. V gene TRBV2 combines with J gene TRBJ2-5, with D maybe TRBD2 (6 bases). Germline lookup yields CDR1 SNHLY and CDR2 FYNNEI. This CDR3 is 12 amino acids long. V was shortened by 8 bases and J by 1 base, with 8 bases between the two germline ends.

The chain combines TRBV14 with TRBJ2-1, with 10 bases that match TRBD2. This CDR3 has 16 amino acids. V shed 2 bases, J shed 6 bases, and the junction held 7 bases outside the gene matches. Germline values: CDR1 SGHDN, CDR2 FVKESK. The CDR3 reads CASSQTAGGSGNEQFF. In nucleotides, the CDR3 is TGTGCCAGCAGCCAAACAGCGGGAGGGTCCGGCAATGAGCAGTTCTTC.

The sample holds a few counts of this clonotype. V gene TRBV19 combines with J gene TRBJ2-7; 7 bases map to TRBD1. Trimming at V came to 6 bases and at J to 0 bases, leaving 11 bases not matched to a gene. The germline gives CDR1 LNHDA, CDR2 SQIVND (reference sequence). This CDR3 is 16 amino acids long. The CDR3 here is CASSKTGAAFSYEQYF. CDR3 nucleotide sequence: TGTGCCAGTAGCAAAACAGGGGCGGCCTTCTCCTACGAGCAGTACTTC.

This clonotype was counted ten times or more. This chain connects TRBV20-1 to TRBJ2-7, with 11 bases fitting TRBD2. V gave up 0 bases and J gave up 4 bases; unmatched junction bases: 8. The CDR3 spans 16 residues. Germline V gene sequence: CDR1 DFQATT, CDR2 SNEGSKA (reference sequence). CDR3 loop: CSARDTFLAGGYEQYF. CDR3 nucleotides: TGCAGTGCTAGAGATACGTTTCTAGCGGGAGGTTACGAGCAGTACTTC.

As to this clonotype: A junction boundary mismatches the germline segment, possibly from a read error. CDR3 nucleotide sequence: TGTGCCAGCAGAAGGACAGGGGAGACCTACAATGGGCAGTTCTTC. Its protein product is CASRRTGETYNGQFF. The chain is built from TRBV2 and TRBJ2-1; 9 nucleotides agree with TRBD1. Germline CDR1 reads SNHLY; CDR2 reads FYNNEI. CDR3 size: 15 residues.

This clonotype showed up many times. The CDR3 region is CAISERVGTEAFF. DNA of the CDR3: TGTGCCATCAGTGAAAGGGTCGGCACTGAAGCTTTCTTT. The V gene is TRBV10-3, the J gene TRBJ1-1; D gene uncertain. Trimming cost V 3 bases and J 4 bases, with 9 bases left between them. The V gene's germline CDR1 is ENHRY and CDR2 SYGVKD. The CDR3 contains 13 residues.

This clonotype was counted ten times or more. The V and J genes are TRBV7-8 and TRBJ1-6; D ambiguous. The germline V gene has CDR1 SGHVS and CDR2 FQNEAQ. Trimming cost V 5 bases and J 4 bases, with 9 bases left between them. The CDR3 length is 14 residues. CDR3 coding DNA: TGTGCCAGCAGCGTTGACGGGTATAATTCACCCCTCCACTTT. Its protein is CASSVDGYNSPLHF.

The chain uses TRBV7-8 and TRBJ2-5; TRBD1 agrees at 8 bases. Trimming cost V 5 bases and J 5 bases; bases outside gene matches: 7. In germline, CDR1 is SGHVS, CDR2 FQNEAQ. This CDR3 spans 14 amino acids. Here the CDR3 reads CASSRRGRFETQYF. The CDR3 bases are TGTGCCAGCAGCCGCAGGGGGCGCTTTGAGACCCAGTACTTC.

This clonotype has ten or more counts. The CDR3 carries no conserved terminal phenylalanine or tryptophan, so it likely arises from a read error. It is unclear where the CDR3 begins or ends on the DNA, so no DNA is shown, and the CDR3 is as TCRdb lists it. CDR3 sequence reads: CATSRTDEAI. The chain employs TRBV15 and TRBJ2-1. Germline V gene sequence: CDR1 LNHNV, CDR2 YYDKDF (reference sequence). Inclusive of both ends, the CDR3 amounts to 10 amino acids.

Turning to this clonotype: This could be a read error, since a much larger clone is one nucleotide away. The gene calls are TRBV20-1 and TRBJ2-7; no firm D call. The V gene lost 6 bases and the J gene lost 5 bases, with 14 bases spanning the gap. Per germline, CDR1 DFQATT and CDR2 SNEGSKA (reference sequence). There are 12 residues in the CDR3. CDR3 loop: CSATTWIHEQYF. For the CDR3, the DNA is TGCAGTGCAACGACATGGATCCACGAGCAGTACTTC.

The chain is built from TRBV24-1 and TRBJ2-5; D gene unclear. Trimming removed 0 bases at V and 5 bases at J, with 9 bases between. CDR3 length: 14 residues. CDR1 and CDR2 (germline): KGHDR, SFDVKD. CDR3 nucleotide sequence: TGTGCCACCAGTGATTTGCAAGAAGGGGAGACCCAGTACTTC. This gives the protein CATSDLQEGETQYF.

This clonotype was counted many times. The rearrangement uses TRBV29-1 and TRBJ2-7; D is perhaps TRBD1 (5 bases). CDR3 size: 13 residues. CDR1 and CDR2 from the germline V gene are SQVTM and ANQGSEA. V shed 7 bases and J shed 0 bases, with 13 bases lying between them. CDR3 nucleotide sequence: TGCAGCGCCGACAGCCGACTCTCCTACGAGCAGTACTTC. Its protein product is CSADSRLSYEQYF.

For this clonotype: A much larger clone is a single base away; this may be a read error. The CDR3 sequence is CARSRLAVSYNEQFF. The CDR3 region has the DNA TGTGCCAGAAGTAGACTAGCGGTCTCCTACAATGAGCAGTTCTTC. The V call is TRBV12-3 or TRBV12-4, the J call TRBJ2-1, with 9 positions matching TRBD2. The CDR3 runs 15 residues. Unmatched junction bases numbered 6, after V lost 9 bases and J lost 0 bases.

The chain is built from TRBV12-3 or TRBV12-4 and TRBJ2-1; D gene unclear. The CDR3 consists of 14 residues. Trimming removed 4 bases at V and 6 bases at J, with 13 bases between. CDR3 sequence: CASSSNHLGNEQFF. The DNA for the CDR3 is TGTGCCAGCAGTTCGAATCACTTGGGCAATGAGCAGTTCTTC.

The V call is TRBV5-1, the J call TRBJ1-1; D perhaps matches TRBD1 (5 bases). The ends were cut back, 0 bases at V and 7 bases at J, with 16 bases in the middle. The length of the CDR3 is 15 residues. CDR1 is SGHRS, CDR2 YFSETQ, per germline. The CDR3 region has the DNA TGCGCCAGCAGCTTGGATGGGGGGGTGAGCAATGAAGCTTTCTTT. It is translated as CASSLDGGVSNEAFF.

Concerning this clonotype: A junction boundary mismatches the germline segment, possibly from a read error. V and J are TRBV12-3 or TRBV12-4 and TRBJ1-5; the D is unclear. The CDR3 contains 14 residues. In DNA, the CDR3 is TGTGCCAGCAGTTTAGTGGGGAGCGATCAGCCCCAGCGTTTT. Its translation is CASSLVGSDQPQRF.

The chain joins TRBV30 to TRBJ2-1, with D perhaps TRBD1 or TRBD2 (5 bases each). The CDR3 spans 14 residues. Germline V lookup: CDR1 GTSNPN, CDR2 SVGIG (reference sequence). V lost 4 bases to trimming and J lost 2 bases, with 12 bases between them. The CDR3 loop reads CAWTRGTTYNEQFF. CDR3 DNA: TGTGCCTGGACGAGGGGAACTACCTACAATGAGCAGTTCTTC.

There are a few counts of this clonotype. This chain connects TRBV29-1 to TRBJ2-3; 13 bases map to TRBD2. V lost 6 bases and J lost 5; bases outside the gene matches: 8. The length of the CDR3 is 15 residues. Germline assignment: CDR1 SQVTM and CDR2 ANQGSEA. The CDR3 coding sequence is TGCAGCGTCATCCTACTAGCGGGAGGGAAAGATACGCAGTATTTT. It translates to CSVILLAGGKDTQYF.

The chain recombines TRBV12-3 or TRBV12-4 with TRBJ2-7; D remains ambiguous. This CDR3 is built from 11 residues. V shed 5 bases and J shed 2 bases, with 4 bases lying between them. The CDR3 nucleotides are TGTGCCAGCAGTAAGACCTACGAGCAGTACTTC. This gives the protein CASSKTYEQYF.

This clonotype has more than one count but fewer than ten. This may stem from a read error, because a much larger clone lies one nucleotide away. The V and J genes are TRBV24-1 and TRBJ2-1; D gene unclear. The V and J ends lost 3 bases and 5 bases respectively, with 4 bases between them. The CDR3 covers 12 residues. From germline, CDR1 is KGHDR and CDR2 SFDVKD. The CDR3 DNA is TGTGCCACCAGTGATCGGGACAATGAGCAGTTCTTC. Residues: CATSDRDNEQFF.

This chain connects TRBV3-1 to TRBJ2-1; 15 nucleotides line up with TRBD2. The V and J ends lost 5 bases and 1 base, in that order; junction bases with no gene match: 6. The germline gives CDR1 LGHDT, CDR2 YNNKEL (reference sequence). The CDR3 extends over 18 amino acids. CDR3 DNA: TGTGCCAGCAGCAAGACGGGACTAGCGGGAGGATCCTACAATGAGCAGTTCTTC. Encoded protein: CASSKTGLAGGSYNEQFF.

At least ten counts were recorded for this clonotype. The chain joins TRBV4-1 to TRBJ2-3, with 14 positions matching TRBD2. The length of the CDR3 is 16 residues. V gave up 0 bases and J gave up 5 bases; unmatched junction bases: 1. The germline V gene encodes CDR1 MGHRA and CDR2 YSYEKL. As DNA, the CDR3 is TGCGCCAGCAGCCAAGAGGGGACTAGCGGGAGAGATACGCAGTATTTT. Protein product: CASSQEGTSGRDTQYF.

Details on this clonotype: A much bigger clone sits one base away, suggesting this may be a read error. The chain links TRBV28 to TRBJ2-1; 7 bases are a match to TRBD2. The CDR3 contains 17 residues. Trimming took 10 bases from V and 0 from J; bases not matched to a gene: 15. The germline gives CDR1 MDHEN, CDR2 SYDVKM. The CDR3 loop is CANIQAGPVYSYNEQFF. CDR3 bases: TGTGCCAACATCCAAGCGGGGCCAGTCTACTCCTACAATGAGCAGTTCTTC. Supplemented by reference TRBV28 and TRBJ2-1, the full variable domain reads DVKVTQSSRYLVKRTGEKVFLECVQDMDHENMFWYRQDPGLGLRLIYFSYDVKMKEKGDIPEGYSVSREKKERFSLILESASTNQTSMYLCANIQAGPVYSYNEQFFGPGTRLTVL.

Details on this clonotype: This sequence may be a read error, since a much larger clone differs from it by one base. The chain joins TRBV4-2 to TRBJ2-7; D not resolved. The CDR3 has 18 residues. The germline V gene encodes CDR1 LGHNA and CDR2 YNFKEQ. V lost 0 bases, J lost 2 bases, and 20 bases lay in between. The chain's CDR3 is CASSQDLNPSEIAYEQYF. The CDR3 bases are TGTGCCAGCAGCCAAGATCTGAATCCCTCCGAGATAGCCTACGAGCAGTACTTC.

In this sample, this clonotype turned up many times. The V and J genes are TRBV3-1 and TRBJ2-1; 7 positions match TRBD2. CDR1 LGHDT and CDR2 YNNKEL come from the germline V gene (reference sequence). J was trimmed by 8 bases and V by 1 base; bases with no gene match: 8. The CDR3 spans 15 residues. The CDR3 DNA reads TGTGCCAGCAGCCAAGTGCCCGGGAGGCGAGATGAGCAGTTCTTC. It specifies CASSQVPGRRDEQFF.

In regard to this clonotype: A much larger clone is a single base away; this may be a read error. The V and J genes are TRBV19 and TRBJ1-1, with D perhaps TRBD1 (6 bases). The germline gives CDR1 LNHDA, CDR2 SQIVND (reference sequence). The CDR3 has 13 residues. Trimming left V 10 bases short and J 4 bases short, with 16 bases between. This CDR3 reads CATGQGKATEAFF. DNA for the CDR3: TGTGCCACCGGCCAGGGGAAGGCCACTGAAGCTTTCTTT.

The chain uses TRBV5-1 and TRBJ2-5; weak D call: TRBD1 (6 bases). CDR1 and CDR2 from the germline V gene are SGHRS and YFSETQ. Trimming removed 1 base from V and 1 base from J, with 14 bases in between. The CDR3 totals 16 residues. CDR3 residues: CASSLSGQRIQETQYF. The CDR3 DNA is TGCGCCAGCAGCTTGAGCGGACAGCGAATCCAAGAGACCCAGTACTTC.

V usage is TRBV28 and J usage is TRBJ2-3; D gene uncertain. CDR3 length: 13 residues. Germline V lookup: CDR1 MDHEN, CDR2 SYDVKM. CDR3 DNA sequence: TGTGTTAGCAAATTCGAGGTGGCAGATACGCAGTATTTT. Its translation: CVSKFEVADTQYF.

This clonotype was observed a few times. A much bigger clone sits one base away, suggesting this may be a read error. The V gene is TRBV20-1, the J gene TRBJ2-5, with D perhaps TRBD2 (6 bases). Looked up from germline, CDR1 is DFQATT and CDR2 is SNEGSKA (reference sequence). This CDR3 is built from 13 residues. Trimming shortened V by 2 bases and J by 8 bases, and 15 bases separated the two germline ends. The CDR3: CSARLPLEGTQYF. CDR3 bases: TGCAGTGCTAGATTACCCCTGGAGGGTACCCAGTACTTC.

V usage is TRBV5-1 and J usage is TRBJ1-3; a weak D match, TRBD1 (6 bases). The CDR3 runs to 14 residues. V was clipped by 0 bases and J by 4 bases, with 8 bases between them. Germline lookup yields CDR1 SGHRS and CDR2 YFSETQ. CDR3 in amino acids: CASSLGTVGNTIYF. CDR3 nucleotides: TGCGCCAGCAGCTTGGGGACAGTCGGAAACACCATATATTTT.

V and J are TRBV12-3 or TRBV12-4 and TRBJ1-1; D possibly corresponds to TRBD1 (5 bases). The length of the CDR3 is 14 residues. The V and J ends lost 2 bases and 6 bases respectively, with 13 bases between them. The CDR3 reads CASSLTGTHAEAFF. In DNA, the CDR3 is TGTGCCAGCAGTTTAACCGGGACCCACGCTGAAGCTTTCTTT.

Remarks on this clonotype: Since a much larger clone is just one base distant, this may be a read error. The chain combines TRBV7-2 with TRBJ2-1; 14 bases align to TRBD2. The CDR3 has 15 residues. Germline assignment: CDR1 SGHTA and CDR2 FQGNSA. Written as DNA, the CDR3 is TGTGCCAGCAGCTTGACTAGCGGGAGGGACAATGAGCAGTTATTC. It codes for CASSLTSGRDNEQLF.